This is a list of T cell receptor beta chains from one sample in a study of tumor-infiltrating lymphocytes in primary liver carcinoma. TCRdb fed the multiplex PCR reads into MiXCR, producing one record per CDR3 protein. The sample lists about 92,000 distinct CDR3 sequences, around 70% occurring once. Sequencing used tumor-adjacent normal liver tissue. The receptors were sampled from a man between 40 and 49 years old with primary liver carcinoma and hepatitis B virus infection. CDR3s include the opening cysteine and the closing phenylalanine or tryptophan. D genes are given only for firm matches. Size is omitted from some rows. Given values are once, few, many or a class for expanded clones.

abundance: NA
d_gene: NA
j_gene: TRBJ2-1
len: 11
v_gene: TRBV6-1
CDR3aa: CANNLPTKQFF
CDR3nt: TGTGCCAACAACCTTCCGACAAAGCAGTTCTTC

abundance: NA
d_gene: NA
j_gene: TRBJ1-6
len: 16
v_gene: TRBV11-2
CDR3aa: CANSPRAGLLNSSLHF
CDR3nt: TGTGCCAACAGCCCCCGGGCAGGCCTACTTAATTCATCCCTCCACTTT

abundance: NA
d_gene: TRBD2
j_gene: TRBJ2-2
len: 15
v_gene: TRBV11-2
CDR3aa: CVSSFTYGKSGGLLF
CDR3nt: TGTGTCAGCAGCTTTACGTACGGAAAGAGCGGGGGGCTGCTTTTT

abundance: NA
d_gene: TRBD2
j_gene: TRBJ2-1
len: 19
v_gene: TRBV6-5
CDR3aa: CASSPRTSGRVGAYNEQFF
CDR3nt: TGTGCCAGCAGTCCCAGGACTAGCGGGAGGGTCGGTGCCTACAATGAGCAGTTCTTC

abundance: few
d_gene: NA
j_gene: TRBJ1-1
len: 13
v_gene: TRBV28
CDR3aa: CALEGGDNTEAFF
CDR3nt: TGTGCCCTCGAGGGAGGGGATAACACTGAAGCTTTCTTT

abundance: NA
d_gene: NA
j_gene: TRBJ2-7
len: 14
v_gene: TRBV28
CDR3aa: CASSLMAGSYEKYF
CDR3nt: TGTGCCAGCAGTTTAATGGCGGGCTCCTACGAGAAGTACTTC

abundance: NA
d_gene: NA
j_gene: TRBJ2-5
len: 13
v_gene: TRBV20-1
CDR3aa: CSVSITGTVTQYF
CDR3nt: TGCAGTGTAAGCATTACGGGGACGGTGACCCAGTACTTC

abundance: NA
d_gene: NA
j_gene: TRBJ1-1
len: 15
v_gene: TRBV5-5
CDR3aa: CASFRGGGRGAEAFF
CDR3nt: TGTGCCAGCTTCCGGGGCGGGGGGCGCGGGGCTGAAGCTTTCTTT

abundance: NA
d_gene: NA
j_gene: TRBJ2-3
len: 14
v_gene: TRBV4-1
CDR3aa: CASSQVPDRDTQYF
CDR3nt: TGCGCCAGCAGCCAAGTCCCCGACAGAGATACGCAGTATTTC

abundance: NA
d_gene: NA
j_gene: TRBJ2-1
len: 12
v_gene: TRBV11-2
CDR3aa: CASRLGVREQFF
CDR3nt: TGTGCCAGCAGGTTAGGGGTACGTGAACAGTTCTTC

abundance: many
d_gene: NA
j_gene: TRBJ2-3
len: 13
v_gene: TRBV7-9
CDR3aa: CASSSGLSDTQYF
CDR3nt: TGTGCCAGCAGCTCGGGTTTATCGGATACGCAGTATTTT

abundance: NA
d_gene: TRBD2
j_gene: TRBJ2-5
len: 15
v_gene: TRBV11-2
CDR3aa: CASSVPGLGGGTHYF
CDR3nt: TGTGCCAGCAGCGTACCGGGACTAGGGGGGGGGACCCACTACTTC

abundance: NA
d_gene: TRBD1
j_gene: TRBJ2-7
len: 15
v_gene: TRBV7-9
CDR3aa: CASSLIGTGHHDQYF
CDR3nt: TGTGCCAGCAGCTTAATTGGGACAGGCCACCACGACCAGTACTTC

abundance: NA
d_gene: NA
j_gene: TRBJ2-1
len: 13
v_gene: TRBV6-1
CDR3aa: CASMLNQYNEQFF
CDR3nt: TGTGCCAGCATGCTAAATCAATACAATGAACAGTTCTTC

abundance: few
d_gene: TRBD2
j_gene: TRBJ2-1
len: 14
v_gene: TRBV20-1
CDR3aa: CSARGLAGLGEQFF
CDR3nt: TGCAGTGCTCGGGGACTAGCGGGATTAGGCGAGCAGTTCTTC

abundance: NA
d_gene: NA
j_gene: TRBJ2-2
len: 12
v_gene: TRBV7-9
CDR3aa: CASSFSSGELFF
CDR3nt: TGTGCAAGCAGCTTTAGCAGCGGGGAGCTGTTTTTT

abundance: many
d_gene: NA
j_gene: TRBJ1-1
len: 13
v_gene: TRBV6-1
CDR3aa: CASSEALQLEAFF
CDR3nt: TGTGCCAGCAGTGAAGCGCTACAGCTTGAAGCTTTCTTT

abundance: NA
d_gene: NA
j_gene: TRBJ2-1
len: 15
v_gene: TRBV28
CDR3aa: CASSFPAGYYNELFF
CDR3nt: TGTGCCAGCAGTTTCCCTGCGGGCTACTACAATGAGCTGTTCTTC

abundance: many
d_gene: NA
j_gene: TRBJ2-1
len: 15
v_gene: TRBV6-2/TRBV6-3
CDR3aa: CASSYRQVTYNEQFF
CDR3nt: TGTGCCAGCAGCTATCGACAGGTGACCTACAATGAGCAGTTCTTC

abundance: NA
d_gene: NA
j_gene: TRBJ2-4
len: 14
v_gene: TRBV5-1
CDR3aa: CASSLGRAKNIQYF
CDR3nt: TGCGCCAGCTCCCTCGGAAGAGCCAAAAACATTCAGTACTTC

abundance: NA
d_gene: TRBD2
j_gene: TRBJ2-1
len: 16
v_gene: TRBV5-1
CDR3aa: CAISLGGTSGTKEQFF
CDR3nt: TGCGCCATCAGCTTGGGGGGGACTAGCGGGACGAAAGAGCAGTTCTTC

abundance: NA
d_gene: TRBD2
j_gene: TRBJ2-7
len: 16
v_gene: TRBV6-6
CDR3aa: CASSYRTPSGSNEQYF
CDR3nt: TGTGCCAGCAGTTACAGAACGCCTAGCGGGAGCAACGAGCAGTACTTC

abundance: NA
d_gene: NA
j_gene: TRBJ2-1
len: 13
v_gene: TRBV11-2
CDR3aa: CASNLEVGAKQFF
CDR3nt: TGTGCCAGCAACTTAGAGGTAGGAGCTAAGCAGTTCTTC

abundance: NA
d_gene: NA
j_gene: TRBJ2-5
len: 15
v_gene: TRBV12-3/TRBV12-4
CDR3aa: CASGSGGCWEETQYF
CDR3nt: TGTGCCAGCGGTAGTGGGGGGTGCTGGGAAGAGACCCAGTACTTC

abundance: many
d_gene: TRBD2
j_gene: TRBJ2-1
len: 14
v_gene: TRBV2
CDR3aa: CASRGTSAYNEQFF
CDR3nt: TGTGCCAGCAGGGGGACTAGCGCCTACAATGAGCAGTTCTTC

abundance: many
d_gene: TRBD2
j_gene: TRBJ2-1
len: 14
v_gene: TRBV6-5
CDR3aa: CASRTSGRDNEQFF
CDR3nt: TGTGCCAGCAGGACTAGCGGGAGGGACAATGAGCAGTTCTTC

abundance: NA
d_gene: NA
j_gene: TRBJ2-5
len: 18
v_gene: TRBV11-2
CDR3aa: CASSLRPGSTAYQETQNF
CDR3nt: TGTGCCAGCAGCTTACGTCCTGGATCAACGGCGTACCAAGAGACCCAGAACTTC